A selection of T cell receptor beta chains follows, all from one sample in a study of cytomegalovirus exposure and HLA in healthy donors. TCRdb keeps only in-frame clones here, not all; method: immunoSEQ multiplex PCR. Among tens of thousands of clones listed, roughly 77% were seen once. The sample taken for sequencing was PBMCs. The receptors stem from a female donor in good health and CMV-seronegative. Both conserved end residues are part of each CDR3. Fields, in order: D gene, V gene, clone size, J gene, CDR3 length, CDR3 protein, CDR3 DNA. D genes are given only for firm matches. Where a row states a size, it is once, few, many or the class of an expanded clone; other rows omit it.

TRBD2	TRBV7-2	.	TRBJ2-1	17	CASSRPPSGRGYNEQFF	TGTGCCAGCAGTCGACCACCCAGCGGGAGGGGCTACAATGAGCAGTTCTTC
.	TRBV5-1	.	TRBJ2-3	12	CASSSGQDTQYF	TGCGCCAGCAGCTCGGGACAAGATACGCAGTATTTT
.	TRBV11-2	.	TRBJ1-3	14	CASSLVQDGNTIYF	TGTGCCAGCAGCTTAGTTCAGGATGGAAACACCATATATTTT
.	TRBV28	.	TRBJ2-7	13	CASSDRKEREQYF	TGTGCCAGCAGTGACAGAAAGGAGCGCGAGCAGTACTTC
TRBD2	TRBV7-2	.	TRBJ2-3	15	CASSVAGEGADTQYF	TGTGCCAGCAGCGTAGCGGGGGAGGGGGCAGATACGCAGTATTTT
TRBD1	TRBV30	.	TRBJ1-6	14	CAWSTGGRNSPLHF	TGTGCCTGGAGTACAGGGGGTAGGAATTCACCCCTCCACTTT
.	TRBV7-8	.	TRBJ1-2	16	CASSLGGGGQNYGYTF	TGTGCCAGCAGCTTGGGGGGTGGAGGGCAAAACTATGGCTACACCTTC
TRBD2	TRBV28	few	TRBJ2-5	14	CASSSIAGEETQYF	TGTGCCAGCAGTTCCATAGCGGGGGAGGAGACCCAGTACTTC
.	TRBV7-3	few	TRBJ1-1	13	CASSFSTNTEAFF	TGTGCCAGCAGTTTCAGTACCAACACTGAAGCTTTCTTT
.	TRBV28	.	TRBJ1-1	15	CASSFQARMNTEAFF	TGTGCCAGCAGTTTCCAGGCCCGCATGAACACTGAAGCTTTCTTT
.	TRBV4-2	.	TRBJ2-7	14	CASSQDYHSYEQYF	TGTGCCAGCAGCCAAGACTACCACTCCTACGAGCAGTACTTC
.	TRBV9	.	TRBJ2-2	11	CASSSSGELFF	TGTGCCAGCAGCTCTAGCGGGGAGCTGTTTTTT
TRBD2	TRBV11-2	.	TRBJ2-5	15	CASSLALAGSVTQYF	TGTGCCAGCAGCTTAGCCCTAGCGGGCTCGGTGACCCAGTACTTC
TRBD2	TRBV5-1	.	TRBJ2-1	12	CASSRERGVWFF	TGCGCCAGCAGCAGGGAGCGGGGGGTGTGGTTCTTC
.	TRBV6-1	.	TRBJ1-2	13	CASRPHAVWGYTF	TGTGCCAGCAGACCACATGCGGTATGGGGCTACACCTTC
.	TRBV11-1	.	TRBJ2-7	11	CASSNTYEQYF	TGTGCCAGCAGCAACACCTACGAGCAGTACTTC
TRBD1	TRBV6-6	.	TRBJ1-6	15	CASRDRGTGHSPLHF	TGTGCCAGCAGGGATCGCGGGACAGGGCATTCACCCCTCCACTTT
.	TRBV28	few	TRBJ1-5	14	CASSLAGPNQPQHF	TGCGCCAGCAGTTTGGCAGGGCCAAATCAGCCCCAGCATTTT
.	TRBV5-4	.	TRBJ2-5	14	CASSQVGGQETQYF	TGTGCCAGCAGCCAGGTGGGAGGCCAAGAGACCCAGTACTTC
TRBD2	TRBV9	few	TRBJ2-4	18	CASSLTSGGAGAKNIQYF	TGTGCCAGCAGCTTGACTAGCGGGGGGGCCGGGGCCAAAAACATTCAGTACTTC
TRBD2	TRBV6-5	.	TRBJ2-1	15	CASSYSRGLYNEQFF	TGTGCCAGCAGTTACTCGAGGGGACTATACAATGAGCAGTTCTTC
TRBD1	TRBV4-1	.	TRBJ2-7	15	CASSQDPGQGYEQYF	TGCGCCAGCAGCCAAGACCCGGGACAGGGGTACGAGCAGTACTTC